This entry describes one T cell receptor beta chain. As yet, its antigen is unknown. Sequencing used immunoSEQ multiplex PCR; TCRdb keeps in-frame clones, though not all of them. The sample comprises tens of thousands of clones, about four fifths of which are singletons, and more than 15% rests with the top ten. The data were taken from a study of PD-1 blockade in mismatch repair-deficient tumors. Overall study: Patients had 12 mismatch repair-deficient cancer types, all previously treated and progressing.

Study-wide results and caveats: Tumor-resident clones, often absent from pretreatment blood, expanded after pembrolizumab and then contracted.

CDR1 is SGHAT, CDR2 FQDESV, per germline (reference sequence). The CDR3 is 13 amino acids. Trimming at V came to 5 bases and at J to 4 bases, leaving 2 bases not matched to a gene. All patients were mismatch repair deficient, assessed by either PCR or immunohistochemistry. TCR sequencing covered a few patients who responded to pembrolizumab. The sequence was obtained from an adult with mismatch repair-deficient cancer. Here the sequenced sample was peripheral blood, taken 2 weeks after starting pembrolizumab. This chain links TRBV11-1 with TRBJ2-5; 9 positions match TRBD2. The CDR3 DNA reads as TGTGCCAGCAGCCCGACTAGCGGAGAGACCCAGTACTTC. Translation gives CASSPTSGETQYF.